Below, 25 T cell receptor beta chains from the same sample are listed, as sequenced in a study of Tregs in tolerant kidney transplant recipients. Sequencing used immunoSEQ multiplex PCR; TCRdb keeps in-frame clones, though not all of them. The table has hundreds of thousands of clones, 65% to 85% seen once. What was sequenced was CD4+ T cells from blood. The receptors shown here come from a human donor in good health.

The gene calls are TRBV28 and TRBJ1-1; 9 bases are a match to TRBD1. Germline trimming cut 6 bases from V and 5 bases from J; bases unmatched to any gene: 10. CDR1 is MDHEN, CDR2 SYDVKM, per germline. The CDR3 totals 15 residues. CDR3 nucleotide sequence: TGTGCCAGCAGCTCCCCCGGGACAGGGTGGACTGAAGCTTTCTTT. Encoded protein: CASSSPGTGWTEAFF.

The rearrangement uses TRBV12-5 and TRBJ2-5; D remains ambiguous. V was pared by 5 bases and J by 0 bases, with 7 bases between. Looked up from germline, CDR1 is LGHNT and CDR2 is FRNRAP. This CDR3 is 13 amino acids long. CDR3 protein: CASGPSYQETQYF. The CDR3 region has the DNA TGTGCTAGTGGTCCCTCGTACCAAGAGACCCAGTACTTC.

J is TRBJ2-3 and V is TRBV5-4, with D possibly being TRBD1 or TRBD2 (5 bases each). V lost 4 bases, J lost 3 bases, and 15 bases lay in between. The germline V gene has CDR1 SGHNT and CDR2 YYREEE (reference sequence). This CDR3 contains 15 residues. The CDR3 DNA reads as TGTGCCAGCAGCCCCGGGGCTGGGTCAACAGATACGCAGTATTTT. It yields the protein CASSPGAGSTDTQYF.

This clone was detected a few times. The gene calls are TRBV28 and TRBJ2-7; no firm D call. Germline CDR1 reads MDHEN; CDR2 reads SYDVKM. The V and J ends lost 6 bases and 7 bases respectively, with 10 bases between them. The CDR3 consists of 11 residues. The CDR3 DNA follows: TGTGCCAGCAGCTTAAAAGGGGAGCAGTACTTC. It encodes CASSLKGEQYF. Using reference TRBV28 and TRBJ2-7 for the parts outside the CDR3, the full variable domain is DVKVTQSSRYLVKRTGEKVFLECVQDMDHENMFWYRQDPGLGLRLIYFSYDVKMKEKGDIPEGYSVSREKKERFSLILESASTNQTSMYLCASSLKGEQYFGPGTRLTVT.

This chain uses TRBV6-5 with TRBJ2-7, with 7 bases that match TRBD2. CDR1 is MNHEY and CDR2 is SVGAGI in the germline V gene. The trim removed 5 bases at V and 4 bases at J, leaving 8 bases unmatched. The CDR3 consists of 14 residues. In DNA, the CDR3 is TGTGCCAGCAGTGAATCTGGCGGGAGTTACGAGCAGTACTTC. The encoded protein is CASSESGGSYEQYF.

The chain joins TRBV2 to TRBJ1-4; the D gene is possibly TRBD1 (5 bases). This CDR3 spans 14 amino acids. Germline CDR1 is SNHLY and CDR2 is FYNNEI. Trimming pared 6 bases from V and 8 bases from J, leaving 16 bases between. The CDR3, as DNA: TGTGCCAGCAGGGGGACCCCGGGGAAGGAAAAACTGTTTTTT. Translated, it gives CASRGTPGKEKLFF. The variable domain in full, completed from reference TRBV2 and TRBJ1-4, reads EPEVTQTPSHQVTQMGQEVILRCVPISNHLYFYWYRQILGQKVEFLVSFYNNEISEKSEIFDDQFSVERPDGSNFTLKIRSTKLEDSAMYFCASRGTPGKEKLFFGSGTQLSVL.

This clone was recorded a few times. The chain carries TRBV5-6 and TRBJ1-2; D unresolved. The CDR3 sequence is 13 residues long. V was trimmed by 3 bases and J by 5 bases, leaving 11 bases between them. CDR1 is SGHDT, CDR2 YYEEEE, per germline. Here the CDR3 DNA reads TGTGCCAGCAGCTCCATTAATACGTATGGCTACACCTTC. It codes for CASSSINTYGYTF.

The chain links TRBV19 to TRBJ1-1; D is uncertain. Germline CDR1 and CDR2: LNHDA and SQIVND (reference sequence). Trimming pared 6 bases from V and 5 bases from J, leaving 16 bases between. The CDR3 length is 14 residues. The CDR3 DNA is TGTGCCAGTAGCCCCTCCCCCGGGAGGACTGAAGCTTTCTTT. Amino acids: CASSPSPGRTEAFF.

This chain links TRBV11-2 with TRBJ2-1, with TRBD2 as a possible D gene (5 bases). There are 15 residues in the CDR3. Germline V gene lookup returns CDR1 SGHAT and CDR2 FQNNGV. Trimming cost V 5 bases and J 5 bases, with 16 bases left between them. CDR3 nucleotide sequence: TGTGCCAGCAGCACCCGGGGTCTTACGGACAATGAGCAGTTCTTC. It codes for CASSTRGLTDNEQFF.

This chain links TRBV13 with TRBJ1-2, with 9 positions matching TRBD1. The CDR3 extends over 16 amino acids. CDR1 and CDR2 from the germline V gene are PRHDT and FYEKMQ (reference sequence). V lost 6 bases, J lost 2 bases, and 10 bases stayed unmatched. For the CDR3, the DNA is TGTGCCAGCAGACTTGCCGGGACAGGGAAGAACTATGGCTACACCTTC. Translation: CASRLAGTGKNYGYTF.

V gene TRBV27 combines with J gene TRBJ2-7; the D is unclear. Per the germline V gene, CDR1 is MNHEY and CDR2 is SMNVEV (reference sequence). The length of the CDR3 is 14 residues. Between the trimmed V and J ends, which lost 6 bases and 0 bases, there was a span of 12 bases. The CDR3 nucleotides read TGTGCCAGCAGACCTACGGCGACCTCCTACGAGCAGTACTTC. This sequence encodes CASRPTATSYEQYF.

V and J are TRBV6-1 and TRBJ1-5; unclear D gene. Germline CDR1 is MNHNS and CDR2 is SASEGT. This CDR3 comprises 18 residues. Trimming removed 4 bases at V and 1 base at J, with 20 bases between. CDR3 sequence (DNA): TGTGCCAGCAGTGTTACGGGATTCCCTGGACGGAGCAATCAGCCCCAGCATTTT. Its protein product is CASSVTGFPGRSNQPQHF.

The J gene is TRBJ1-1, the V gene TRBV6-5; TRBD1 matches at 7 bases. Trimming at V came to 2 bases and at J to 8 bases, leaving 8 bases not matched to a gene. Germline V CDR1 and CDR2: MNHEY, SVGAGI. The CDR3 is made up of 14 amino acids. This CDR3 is CASSYDRAGGEAFF. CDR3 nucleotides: TGTGCCAGCAGTTACGATAGGGCAGGGGGGGAAGCTTTCTTT.

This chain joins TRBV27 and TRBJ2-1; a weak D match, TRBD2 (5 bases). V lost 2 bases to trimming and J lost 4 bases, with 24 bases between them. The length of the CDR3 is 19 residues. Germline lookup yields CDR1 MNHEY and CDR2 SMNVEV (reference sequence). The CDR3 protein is CASSLRGLGDGELYNEQFF. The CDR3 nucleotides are TGTGCCAGCAGTTTACGTGGATTGGGTGATGGGGAGTTATACAATGAGCAGTTCTTC.

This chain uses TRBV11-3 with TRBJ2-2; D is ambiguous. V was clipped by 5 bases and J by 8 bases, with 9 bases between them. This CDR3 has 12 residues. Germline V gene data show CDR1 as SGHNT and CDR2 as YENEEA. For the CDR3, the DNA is TGTGCCAGCAGCCGCACCGCGGGGGAGCTGTTTTTT. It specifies CASSRTAGELFF.

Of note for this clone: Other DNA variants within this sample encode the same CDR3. This CDR3 reads CASSPRETQYF. The CDR3 DNA is TGTGCCAGCTCACCAAGAGAGACCCAGTACTTC. V is TRBV18 and J is TRBJ2-5; the D is unclear. The CDR3 sequence is 11 residues long. CDR1 and CDR2 (germline): KGHSH, LQKENI. V shed 2 bases and J shed 4 bases, with 2 bases lying between them.

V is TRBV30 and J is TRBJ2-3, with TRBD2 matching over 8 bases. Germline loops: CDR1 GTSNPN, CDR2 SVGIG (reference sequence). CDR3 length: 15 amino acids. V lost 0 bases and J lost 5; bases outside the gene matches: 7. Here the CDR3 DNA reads TGTGCCTGGAGTGTACGGTTCGCGGGGGGAGATACGCAGTATTTT. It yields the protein CAWSVRFAGGDTQYF.

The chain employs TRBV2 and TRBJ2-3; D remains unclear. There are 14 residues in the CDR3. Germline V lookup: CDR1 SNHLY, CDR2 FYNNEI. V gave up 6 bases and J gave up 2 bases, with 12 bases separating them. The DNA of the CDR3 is TGTGCCAGCAGGGCCCGTCAAGTCACAGATACGCAGTATTTT. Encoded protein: CASRARQVTDTQYF.

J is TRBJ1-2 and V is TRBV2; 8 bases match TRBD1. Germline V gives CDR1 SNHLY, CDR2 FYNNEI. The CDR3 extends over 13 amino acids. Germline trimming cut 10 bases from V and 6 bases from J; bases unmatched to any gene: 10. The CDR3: CATWPRGLDGYTF. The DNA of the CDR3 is TGTGCCACCTGGCCCAGGGGGCTTGATGGCTACACCTTC. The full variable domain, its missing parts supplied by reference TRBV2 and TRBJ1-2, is EPEVTQTPSHQVTQMGQEVILRCVPISNHLYFYWYRQILGQKVEFLVSFYNNEISEKSEIFDDQFSVERPDGSNFTLKIRSTKLEDSAMYFCATWPRGLDGYTFGSGTRLTVV.

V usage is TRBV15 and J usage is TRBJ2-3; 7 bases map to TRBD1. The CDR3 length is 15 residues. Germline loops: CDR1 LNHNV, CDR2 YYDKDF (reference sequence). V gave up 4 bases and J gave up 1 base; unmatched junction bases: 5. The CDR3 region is CATSKPQGGTDTQYF. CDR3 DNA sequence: TGTGCCACCAGCAAACCTCAGGGGGGCACAGATACGCAGTATTTT.

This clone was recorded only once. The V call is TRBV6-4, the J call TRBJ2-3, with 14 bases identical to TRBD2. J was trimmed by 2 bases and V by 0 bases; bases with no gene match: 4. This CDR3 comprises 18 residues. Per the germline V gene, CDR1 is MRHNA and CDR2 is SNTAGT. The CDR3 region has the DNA TGTGCCAGCAGTGACTCCGGACTAGCGGGAGGCCCCACAGATACGCAGTATTTT. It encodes CASSDSGLAGGPTDTQYF.

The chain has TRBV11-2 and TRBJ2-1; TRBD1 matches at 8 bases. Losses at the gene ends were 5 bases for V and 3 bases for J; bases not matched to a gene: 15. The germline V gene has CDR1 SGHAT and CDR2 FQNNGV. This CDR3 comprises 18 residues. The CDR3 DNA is TGTGCCAGCAGCCTGAACAGGGGGAATTCCCACCGCTACAATGAGCAGTTCTTC. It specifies CASSLNRGNSHRYNEQFF.

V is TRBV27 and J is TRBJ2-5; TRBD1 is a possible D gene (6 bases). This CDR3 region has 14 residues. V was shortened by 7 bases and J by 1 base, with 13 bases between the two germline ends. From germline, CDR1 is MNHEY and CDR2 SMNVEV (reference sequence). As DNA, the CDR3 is TGTGCCAGCAAGCCCCGGGACACCCAAGAGACCCAGTACTTC. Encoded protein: CASKPRDTQETQYF.

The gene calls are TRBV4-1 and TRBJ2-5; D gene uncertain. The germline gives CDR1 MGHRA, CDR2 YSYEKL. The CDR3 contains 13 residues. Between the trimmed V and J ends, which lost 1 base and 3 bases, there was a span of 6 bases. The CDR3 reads CASSQGSEETQYF. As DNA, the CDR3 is TGCGCCAGCAGCCAAGGGTCCGAAGAGACCCAGTACTTC.

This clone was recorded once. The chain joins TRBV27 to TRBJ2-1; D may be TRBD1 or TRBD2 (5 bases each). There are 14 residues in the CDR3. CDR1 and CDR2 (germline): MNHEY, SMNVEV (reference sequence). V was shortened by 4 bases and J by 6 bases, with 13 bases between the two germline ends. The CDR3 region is CASSSRDGSNEQFF. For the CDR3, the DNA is TGTGCCAGCAGTTCCCGGGACGGCAGCAATGAGCAGTTCTTC.